The 7 T cell receptor beta chains listed next were all sequenced from one sample in a study of T-cell memory formation after mild COVID-19 (dated by TCRdb to 2020 to 2023). Receptor amplification or capture employed 5' RACE. For sequencing, an Illumina NovaSeq 6000 was employed. TCRdb reworked the public reads: Q25 trimming with fastp, MiXCR clone assembly, productive beta chains retained. Records with the same CDR3 protein are collapsed into one entry carrying the most frequent genes and DNA. This sample holds 350,000 to 450,000 distinct CDR3 sequences; 13% to 15% were observed only once. The ten largest clones represent 22% of the sample. Material: PBMCs or a T cell subset sorted from them (not recorded which). All receptors derive from a man between 18 and 29 years old who had mild COVID-19 (a few samples of this study predate the infection). The sample titles of this study are shuffled in the database, so cell type and time point are left out; the donor was told from shared clones.

The chain couples TRBV20-1 to TRBJ2-3; the D gene is possibly TRBD2 (6 bases). CDR3 length: 13 residues. Deletions cut 6 bases from V and 2 bases from J, with 12 bases between. Germline CDR1 DFQATT, CDR2 SNEGSKA (reference sequence). CDR3 sequence: CSARGEVTDTQYF. The CDR3 DNA reads as TGCAGTGCCCGCGGGGAAGTCACAGATACGCAGTATTTT.

J is TRBJ2-7 and V is TRBV13; 8 nucleotides line up with TRBD1. Unmatched junction bases numbered 5, after V lost 1 base and J lost 3 bases. This CDR3 region has 15 residues. The germline V gene has CDR1 PRHDT and CDR2 FYEKMQ (reference sequence). CDR3 amino acids: CASSLVQGADYEQYF. In DNA form, the CDR3 reads TGTGCCAGCAGCTTAGTCCAGGGGGCGGACTACGAGCAGTACTTC.

This clonotype came up a few times. The chain recombines TRBV27 with TRBJ2-1; 7 nucleotides match TRBD1. V shed 4 bases and J 5 bases; nucleotides not matched to a gene: 8. This CDR3 contains 15 residues. The V gene's germline CDR1 is MNHEY and CDR2 SMNVEV (reference sequence). This chain's CDR3 is CASSSLWDSNNEQFF. The CDR3 DNA follows: TGTGCCAGCAGTTCGTTGTGGGACAGTAACAATGAGCAGTTCTTC.

This clonotype was seen many times. This rearrangement joins TRBV7-9 to TRBJ2-3; either TRBD1 or TRBD2 may supply D (7 bases each). V lost 6 bases and J lost 5, with 15 bases in between. This CDR3 contains 14 residues. Germline assignment: CDR1 SEHNR and CDR2 FQNEAQ (reference sequence). DNA for the CDR3: TGTGCCAGCAGTTTCAGCGGGACAGTAGATACGCAGTATTTT. This sequence encodes CASSFSGTVDTQYF.

This clonotype was counted many times. The V and J genes are TRBV7-2 and TRBJ2-2, with D unresolved. Per the germline V gene, CDR1 is SGHTA and CDR2 is FQGNSA. The CDR3 consists of 11 residues. V was shortened by 5 bases and J by 8 bases, with 6 bases between the two germline ends. In DNA, the CDR3 is TGTGCCAGCAGCCCACGTGGGGAGCTGTTTTTT. Protein: CASSPRGELFF.

The rearrangement uses TRBV6-2 or TRBV6-3 and TRBJ1-1; D remains ambiguous. V lost 2 bases to trimming and J lost 1 base, with 11 bases between them. Germline V gene data show CDR1 as MNHEY and CDR2 as SVGEGT. The CDR3 sequence is 15 residues long. CDR3 sequence (DNA): TGTGCCAGCAGTTACCTCTCTGACGGGAACACTGAAGCTTTCTTT. Encoded protein: CASSYLSDGNTEAFF.

This chain links TRBV5-1 with TRBJ2-1; TRBD2 is a possible D gene (6 bases). The CDR3 sequence is 15 residues long. Per the germline V gene, CDR1 is SGHRS and CDR2 is YFSETQ. Trimming took 4 bases from V and 0 from J, leaving 11 bases between them. The CDR3 reads CASSLLAHSYNEQFF. The CDR3 nucleotides read TGCGCCAGCAGCCTTCTAGCGCACTCCTACAATGAGCAGTTCTTC.